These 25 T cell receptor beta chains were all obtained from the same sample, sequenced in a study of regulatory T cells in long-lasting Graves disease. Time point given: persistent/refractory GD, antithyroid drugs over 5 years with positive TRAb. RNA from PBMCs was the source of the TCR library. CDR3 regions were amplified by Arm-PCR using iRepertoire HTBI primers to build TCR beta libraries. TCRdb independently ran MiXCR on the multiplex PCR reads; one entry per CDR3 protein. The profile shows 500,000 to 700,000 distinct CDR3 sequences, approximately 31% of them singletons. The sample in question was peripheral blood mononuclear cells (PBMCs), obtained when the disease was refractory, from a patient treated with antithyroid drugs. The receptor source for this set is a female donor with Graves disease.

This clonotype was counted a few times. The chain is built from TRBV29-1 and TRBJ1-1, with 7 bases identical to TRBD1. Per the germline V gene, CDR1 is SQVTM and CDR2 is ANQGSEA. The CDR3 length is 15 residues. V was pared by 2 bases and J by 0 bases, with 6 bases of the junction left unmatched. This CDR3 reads CSVERGRGLNTEAFF. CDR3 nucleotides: TGCAGCGTTGAAAGGGGGCGCGGGCTGAACACTGAAGCTTTCTTT.

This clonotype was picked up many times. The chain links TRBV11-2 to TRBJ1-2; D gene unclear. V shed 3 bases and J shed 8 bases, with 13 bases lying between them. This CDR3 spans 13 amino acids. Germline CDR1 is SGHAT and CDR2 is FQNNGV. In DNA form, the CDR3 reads TGTGCCAGCAGCTTCGACGGGTCGAGAGGCTACACCTTC. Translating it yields CASSFDGSRGYTF.

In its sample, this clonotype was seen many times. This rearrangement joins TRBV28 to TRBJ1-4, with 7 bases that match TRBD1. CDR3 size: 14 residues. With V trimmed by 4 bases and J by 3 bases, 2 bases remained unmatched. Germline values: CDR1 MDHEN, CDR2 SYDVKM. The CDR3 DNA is TGTGCCAGCAGTTCGGGACAGCCTAATGAAAAACTGTTTTTT. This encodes CASSSGQPNEKLFF.

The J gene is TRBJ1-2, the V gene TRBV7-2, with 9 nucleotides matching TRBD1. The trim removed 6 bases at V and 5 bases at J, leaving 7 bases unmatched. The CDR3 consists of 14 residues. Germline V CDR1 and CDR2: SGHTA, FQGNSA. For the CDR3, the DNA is TGTGCCAGCAGGTCTACAGGGGGCGCGTATGGCTACACCTTC. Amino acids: CASRSTGGAYGYTF.

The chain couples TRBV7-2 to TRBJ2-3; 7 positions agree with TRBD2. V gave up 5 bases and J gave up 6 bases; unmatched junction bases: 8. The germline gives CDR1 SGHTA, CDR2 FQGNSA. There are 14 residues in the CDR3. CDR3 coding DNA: TGTGCCAGCAGCCCAGGACTAGGAGTGGATACGCAGTATTTT. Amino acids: CASSPGLGVDTQYF.

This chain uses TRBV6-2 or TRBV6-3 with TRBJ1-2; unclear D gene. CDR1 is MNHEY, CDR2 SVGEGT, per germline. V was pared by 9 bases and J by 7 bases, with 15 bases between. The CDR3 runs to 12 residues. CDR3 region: CASLSREGGYTF. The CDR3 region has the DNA TGTGCCAGTCTGAGTCGGGAGGGTGGCTACACCTTC.

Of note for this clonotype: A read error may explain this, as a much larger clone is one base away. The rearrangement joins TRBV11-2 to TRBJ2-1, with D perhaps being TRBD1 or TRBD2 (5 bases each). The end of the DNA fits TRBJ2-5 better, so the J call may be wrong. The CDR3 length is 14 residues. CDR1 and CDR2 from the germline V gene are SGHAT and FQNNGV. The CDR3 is CASGGRNSQETQYF. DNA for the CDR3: TGTGCCAGTGGGGGACGGAACTCCCAAGAGACCCAGTACTTC.

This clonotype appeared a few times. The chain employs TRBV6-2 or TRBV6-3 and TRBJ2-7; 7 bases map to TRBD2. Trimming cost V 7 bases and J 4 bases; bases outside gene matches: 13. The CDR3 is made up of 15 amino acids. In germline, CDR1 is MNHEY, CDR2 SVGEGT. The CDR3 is CASTRTGTTIYEQYF. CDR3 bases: TGTGCCAGCACACGAACCGGGACTACTATTTACGAGCAGTACTTC.

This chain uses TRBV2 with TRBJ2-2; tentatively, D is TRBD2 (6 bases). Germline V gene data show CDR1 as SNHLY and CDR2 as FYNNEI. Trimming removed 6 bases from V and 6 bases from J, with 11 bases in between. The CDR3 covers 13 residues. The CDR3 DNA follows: TGTGCCAGCAGAGGACCGGGGGCCGGGGAGCTGTTTTTT. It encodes CASRGPGAGELFF.

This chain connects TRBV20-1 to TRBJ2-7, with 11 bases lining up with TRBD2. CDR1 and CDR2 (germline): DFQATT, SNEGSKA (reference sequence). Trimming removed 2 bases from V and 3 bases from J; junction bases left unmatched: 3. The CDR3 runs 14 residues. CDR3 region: CSARPGLAVYEQYF. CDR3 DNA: TGCAGTGCTAGACCGGGACTAGCGGTCTACGAGCAGTACTTC.

CDR3 nucleotide sequence: TGTGCCAGTAGTACTATCGGACCGGGCGGAGCTTTCTTT. This sequence encodes CASSTIGPGGAFF. The rearrangement joins TRBV19 to TRBJ1-1; D unclear. Trimming stripped 4 bases from V and 10 bases from J, with 16 bases between. CDR1 is LNHDA and CDR2 is SQIVND in the germline V gene (reference sequence). This CDR3 has 13 residues.

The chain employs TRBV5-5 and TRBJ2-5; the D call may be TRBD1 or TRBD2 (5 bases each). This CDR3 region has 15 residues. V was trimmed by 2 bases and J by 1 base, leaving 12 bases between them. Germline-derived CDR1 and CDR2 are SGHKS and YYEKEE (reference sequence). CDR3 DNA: TGTGCCAGCAGCTTCCGGGACCTATTCCAAGAGACCCAGTACTTC. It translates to CASSFRDLFQETQYF.

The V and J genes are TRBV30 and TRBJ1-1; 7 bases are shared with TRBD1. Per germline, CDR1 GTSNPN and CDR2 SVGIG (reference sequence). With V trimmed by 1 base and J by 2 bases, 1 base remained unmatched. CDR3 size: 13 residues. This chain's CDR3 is CAWSGQGNTEAFF. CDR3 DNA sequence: TGTGCCTGGAGTGGACAGGGTAACACTGAAGCTTTCTTT.

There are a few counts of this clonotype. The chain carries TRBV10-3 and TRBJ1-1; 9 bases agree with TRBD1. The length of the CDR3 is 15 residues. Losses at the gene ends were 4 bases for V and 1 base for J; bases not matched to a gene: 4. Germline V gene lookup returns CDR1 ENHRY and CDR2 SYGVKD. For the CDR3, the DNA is TGTGCCATCAGTGGTGGGACAGGGCCGAACACTGAAGCTTTCTTT. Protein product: CAISGGTGPNTEAFF.

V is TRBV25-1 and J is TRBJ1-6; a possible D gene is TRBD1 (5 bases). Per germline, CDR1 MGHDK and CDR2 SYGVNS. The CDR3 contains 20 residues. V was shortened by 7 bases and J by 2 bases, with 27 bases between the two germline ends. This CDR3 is CASTPSPLQVEGPYNSPLHF. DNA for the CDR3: TGTGCCAGCACACCGAGCCCCCTACAGGTGGAGGGACCCTATAATTCACCCCTCCACTTT.

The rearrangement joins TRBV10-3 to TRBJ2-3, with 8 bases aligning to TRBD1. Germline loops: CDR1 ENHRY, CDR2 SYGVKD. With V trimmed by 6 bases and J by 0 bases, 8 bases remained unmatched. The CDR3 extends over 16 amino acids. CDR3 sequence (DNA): TGTGCCATCAGCGCCGACAGGGGAGGCAGCACAGATACGCAGTATTTT. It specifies CAISADRGGSTDTQYF.

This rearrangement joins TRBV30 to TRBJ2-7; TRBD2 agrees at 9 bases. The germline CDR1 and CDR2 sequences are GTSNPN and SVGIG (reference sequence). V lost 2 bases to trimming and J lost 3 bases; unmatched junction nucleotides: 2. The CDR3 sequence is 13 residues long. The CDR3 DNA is TGTGCCTGGAGTTTGACTAGCGGCTACGAGCAGTACTTC. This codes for CAWSLTSGYEQYF.

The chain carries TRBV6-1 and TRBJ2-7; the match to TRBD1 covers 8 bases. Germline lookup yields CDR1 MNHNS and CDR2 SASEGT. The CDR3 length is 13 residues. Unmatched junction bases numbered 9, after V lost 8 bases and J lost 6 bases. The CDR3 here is CASRTGLIGEQYF. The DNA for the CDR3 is TGTGCCAGCCGGACAGGGTTAATAGGCGAGCAGTACTTC.

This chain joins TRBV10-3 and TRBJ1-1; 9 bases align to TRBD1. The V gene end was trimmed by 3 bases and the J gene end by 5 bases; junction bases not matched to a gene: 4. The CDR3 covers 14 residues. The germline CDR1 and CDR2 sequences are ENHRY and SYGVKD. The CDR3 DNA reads TGTGCCATCAGTGAAGGGACAGGGCGGACTGAAGCTTTCTTT. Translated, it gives CAISEGTGRTEAFF.

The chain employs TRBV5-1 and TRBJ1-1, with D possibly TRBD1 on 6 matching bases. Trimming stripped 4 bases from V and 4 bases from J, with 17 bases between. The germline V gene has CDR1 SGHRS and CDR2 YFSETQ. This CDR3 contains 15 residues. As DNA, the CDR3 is TGCGCCAGCAGCCCCGAACAGGGCTTCGGCACTGAAGCTTTCTTT. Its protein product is CASSPEQGFGTEAFF.

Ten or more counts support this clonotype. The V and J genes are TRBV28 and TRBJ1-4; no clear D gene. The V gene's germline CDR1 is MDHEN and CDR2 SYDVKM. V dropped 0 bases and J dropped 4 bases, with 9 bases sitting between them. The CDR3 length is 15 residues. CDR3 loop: CASSLWGSGNEKLFF. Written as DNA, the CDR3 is TGTGCCAGCAGTTTATGGGGGTCCGGTAATGAAAAACTGTTTTTT.

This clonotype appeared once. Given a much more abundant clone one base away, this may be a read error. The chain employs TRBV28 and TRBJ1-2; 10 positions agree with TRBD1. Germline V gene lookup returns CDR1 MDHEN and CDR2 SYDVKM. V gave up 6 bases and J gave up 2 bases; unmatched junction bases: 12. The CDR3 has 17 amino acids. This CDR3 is CASSWARDRGRNYGYTF. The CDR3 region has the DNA TGTGCCAGCAGCTGGGCCCGGGACAGGGGAAGAAACTATGGCTACACCTTC.

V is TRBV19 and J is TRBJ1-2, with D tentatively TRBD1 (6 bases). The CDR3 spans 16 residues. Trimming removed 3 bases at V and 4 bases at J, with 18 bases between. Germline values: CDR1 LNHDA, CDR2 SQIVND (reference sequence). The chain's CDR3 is CASSIGPSRDIYGYTF. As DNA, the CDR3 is TGTGCCAGTAGTATCGGTCCGTCCCGGGACATCTATGGCTACACCTTC.

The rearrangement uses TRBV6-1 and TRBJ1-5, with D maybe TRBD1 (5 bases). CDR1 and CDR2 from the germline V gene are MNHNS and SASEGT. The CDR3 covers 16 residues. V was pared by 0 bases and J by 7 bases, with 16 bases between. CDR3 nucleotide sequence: TGTGCCAGCAGTGAAGCGAAGAGGGGCAGGGCACAGCCCCAGCATTTT. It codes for CASSEAKRGRAQPQHF.

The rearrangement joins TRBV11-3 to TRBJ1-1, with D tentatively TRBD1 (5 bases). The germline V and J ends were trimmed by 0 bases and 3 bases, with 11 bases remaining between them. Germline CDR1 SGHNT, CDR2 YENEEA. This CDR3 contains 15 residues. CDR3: CASSLESLGDTEAFF. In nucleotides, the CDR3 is TGTGCCAGCAGCTTAGAGTCTCTGGGGGACACTGAAGCTTTCTTT. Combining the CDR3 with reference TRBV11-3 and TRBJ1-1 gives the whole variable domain EAGVVQSPRYKIIEKKQPVAFWCNPISGHNTLYWYLQNLGQGPELLIRYENEEAVDDSQLPKDRFSAERLKGVDSTLKIQPAELGDSAVYLCASSLESLGDTEAFFGQGTRLTVV.